Sequencing of this T cell receptor beta chain was carried out in a study of blood T cells in healthy people across ages. General study results and limits: Comparison with aged donors showed that long-lived donors had more naive CD4+ cells and higher diversity.

A sample-barcoded 5' primer and a J-beta primer mix were used in a second PCR of roughly 7 to 12 cycles. Every cDNA molecule carried a tag from a template-switch adaptor bearing 12 random nucleotides. TCRdb ran MiXCR on the 5' RACE reads and lists one entry per CDR3 protein. This table has around 2 million distinct CDR3 sequences, around 40% appearing once. About this clonotype: The antigen remains undetermined.

The origin of this receptor is a human donor in good health. Sequencing input: blood.

As DNA, the CDR3 is TGCAGTGCTAGAGATCAACTAGCGGGGGGATTTGAGCAGTTCTTC. Translating it yields CSARDQLAGGFEQFF. J is TRBJ2-1 and V is TRBV20-1; 12 bases are a match to TRBD2. V lost 0 bases, J lost 9 bases, and 6 bases stayed unmatched. CDR3 length equals 15 residues. Germline CDR1 DFQATT, CDR2 SNEGSKA (reference sequence).